These 13 T cell receptor beta chains came from one sample sequenced in a study of blood T cell repertoires in COVID-19. This table comes from immunoSEQ multiplex PCR, and its TCRdb copy is limited to in-frame clones, with some not included. This table has 170,000 or so clones, approximately 84% appearing once. The sequencing input was PBMCs or T cells enriched from blood (not recorded which). The receptor source for this set is a woman between 50 and 59 years old who had recovered from COVID-19.

V gene TRBV4-3 combines with J gene TRBJ1-2; 7 bases line up with TRBD1. The CDR3 runs 16 residues. Losses at the gene ends were 1 base for V and 3 bases for J; bases not matched to a gene: 8. Germline CDR1 LGHNA, CDR2 YSLEER. The CDR3 is CASSQVGAGTDYGYTF. The CDR3 DNA sequence: TGCGCCAGCAGCCAAGTCGGGGCCGGGACAGACTATGGCTACACCTTC.

The genes are TRBV9 and TRBJ2-3; TRBD2 agrees at 10 bases. This CDR3 is 17 amino acids long. With 0 bases clipped from V and 4 bases from J, the junction kept 8 bases outside the gene matches. Germline V lookup: CDR1 SGDLS, CDR2 YYNGEE. The CDR3 spells CASSVGYTSGISDTQYF. CDR3 coding DNA: TGTGCCAGCAGCGTAGGTTATACTAGCGGGATTTCAGATACGCAGTATTTT.

This clone was observed a few times. The rearrangement joins TRBV30 to TRBJ2-7; the match to TRBD2 covers 9 bases. J gave up 1 base and V 3 bases, and 7 bases lay outside the gene matches. Germline values: CDR1 GTSNPN, CDR2 SVGIG (reference sequence). The CDR3 spans 15 residues. The chain's CDR3 is CAWRGSGRPSYEQYF. CDR3 bases: TGTGCCTGGAGAGGTAGCGGGAGACCATCCTACGAGCAGTACTTC.

This rearrangement joins TRBV19 to TRBJ2-2, with 7 nucleotides matching TRBD2. This CDR3 comprises 15 residues. From germline, CDR1 is LNHDA and CDR2 SQIVND (reference sequence). V gave up 3 bases and J gave up 5 bases; unmatched junction bases: 6. This CDR3 reads CASSMEAGETGELFF. CDR3 nucleotide sequence: TGTGCCAGTAGTATGGAGGCGGGAGAGACCGGGGAGCTGTTTTTT.

The chain couples TRBV5-1 to TRBJ2-1; TRBD2 aligns across 10 bases. Germline CDR1 and CDR2: SGHRS and YFSETQ. V lost 3 bases and J lost 5; bases outside the gene matches: 8. CDR3 length: 16 residues. DNA of the CDR3: TGCGCCAGCAGCTCGATAGCGGGAGGTCGGAACAATGAGCAGTTCTTC. This codes for CASSSIAGGRNNEQFF.

The V call is TRBV18, the J call TRBJ2-5, with 8 bases aligning to TRBD2. J gave up 4 bases and V 0 bases, and 4 bases lay outside the gene matches. Per the germline V gene, CDR1 is KGHSH and CDR2 is LQKENI. The CDR3 contains 15 residues. The CDR3 DNA reads TGTGCCAGCTCACCACCGGGACTAGGTGGAGAGACCCAGTACTTC. Amino acid sequence: CASSPPGLGGETQYF.

A note on this clone: This same CDR3 is encoded by further DNA sequences in the sample. CDR3 in amino acids: CASSQGGTGANYGYTF. The DNA of the CDR3 is TGTGCCAGCAGCCAAGGAGGGACAGGAGCTAACTATGGCTACACCTTC. V and J are TRBV3-1 (or the pseudogene TRBV3-2) and TRBJ1-2; 8 bases fit TRBD1. CDR3 length: 16 residues. The germline V gene encodes CDR1 LGHDT and CDR2 YNNKEL (reference sequence). With V trimmed by 1 base and J by 0 bases, 4 bases remained unmatched.

This chain connects TRBV7-2 to TRBJ2-5; D call uncertain. Germline V gene data show CDR1 as SGHTA and CDR2 as FQGNSA. CDR3 length: 14 amino acids. Deletions cut 5 bases from V and 5 bases from J, with 15 bases between. In DNA form, the CDR3 reads TGTGCCAGCAGCACATACACTTCGCGGGAGACCCAGTACTTC. Translated: CASSTYTSRETQYF.

As DNA, the CDR3 is TGTGCCAGCTCTCAGGGACAGCAAGAGACCCAGTACTTC. Protein product: CASSQGQQETQYF. The J gene is TRBJ2-5, the V gene TRBV18; 7 nucleotides match TRBD1. CDR1 and CDR2 from the germline V gene are KGHSH and LQKENI. The CDR3 spans 13 residues. After removal of 6 bases from V and 2 bases from J, the junction contained 3 bases not matched to a gene.

The chain combines TRBV12-5 with TRBJ2-5; 8 positions agree with TRBD1. Per germline, CDR1 LGHNT and CDR2 FRNRAP. This CDR3 comprises 13 residues. J lost 9 bases, V lost 6 bases, and 9 bases had no gene match. The CDR3 loop is CASGSRGRSAQYF. The CDR3 DNA follows: TGTGCTAGTGGCTCCAGGGGGCGAAGTGCCCAGTACTTC.

The chain joins TRBV29-1 to TRBJ2-1, with TRBD1 matching 9 bases. The trim removed 6 bases at V and 2 bases at J, leaving 5 bases unmatched. The CDR3 spans 14 residues. Germline values: CDR1 SQVTM, CDR2 ANQGSEA. The CDR3 loop is CSVRDRATYNEQFF. The DNA for the CDR3 is TGCAGCGTCCGGGACAGGGCTACCTACAATGAGCAGTTCTTC.

V is TRBV6-6 and J is TRBJ2-7; D is perhaps TRBD2 (5 bases). Germline CDR1 reads MNHNY; CDR2 reads SVGAGI (reference sequence). Trimming shortened V by 6 bases and J by 4 bases, and 10 bases separated the two germline ends. The CDR3 is 12 residues long. This chain's CDR3 is CASSLREYEQYF. DNA for the CDR3: TGTGCCAGCAGCCTCCGGGAATACGAGCAGTACTTC.

The rearrangement uses TRBV25-1 and TRBJ2-5; possibly TRBD1 for D (5 bases). CDR1 and CDR2 (germline): MGHDK, SYGVNS. The CDR3 covers 14 residues. The V end lost 4 bases, the J end lost 1 base, and 10 bases lay between the germline ends. The CDR3 spells CASSGAGRQETQYF. CDR3 coding DNA: TGTGCCAGCAGTGGGGCAGGGCGCCAAGAGACCCAGTACTTC.